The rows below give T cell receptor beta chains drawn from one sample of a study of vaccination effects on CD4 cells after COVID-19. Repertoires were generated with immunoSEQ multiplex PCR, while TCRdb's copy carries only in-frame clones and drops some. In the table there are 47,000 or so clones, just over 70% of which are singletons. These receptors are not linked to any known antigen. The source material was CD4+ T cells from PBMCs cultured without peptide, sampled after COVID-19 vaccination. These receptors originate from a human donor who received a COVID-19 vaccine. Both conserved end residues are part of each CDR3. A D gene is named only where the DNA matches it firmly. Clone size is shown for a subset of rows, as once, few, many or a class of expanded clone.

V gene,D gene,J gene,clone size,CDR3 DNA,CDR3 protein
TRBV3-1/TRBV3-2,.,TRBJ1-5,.,TGTGCCAGCAGCCAAGATCGGGCGGGGAATCAGCCCCAGCATTTT,CASSQDRAGNQPQHF
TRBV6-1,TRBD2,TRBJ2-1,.,TGTGCCAGCAGTGAAACTAGCGGGAGCTACAATGAGCAGTTCTTC,CASSETSGSYNEQFF
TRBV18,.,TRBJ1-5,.,TGTGCCAGCTCACCAGGGGTTAATCAGCCCCAGCATTTT,CASSPGVNQPQHF
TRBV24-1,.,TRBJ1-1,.,TGTGCCACCTGCTTGGGGGGGGGAAACACTGAAGCTTTCTTT,CATCLGGGNTEAFF
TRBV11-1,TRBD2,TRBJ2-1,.,TGTGCCAGCAGCTTTGGGACTAGCGGGAATGAGCAGTTCTTC,CASSFGTSGNEQFF
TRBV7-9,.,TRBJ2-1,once,TGTGCCAGCACTAAAGGGTACGATGAGCAGTTCTTC,CASTKGYDEQFF
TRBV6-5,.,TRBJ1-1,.,TGTGCCAGCAGCGAGACGCTAACAGGAAACACTGAAGCTTTCTTT,CASSETLTGNTEAFF
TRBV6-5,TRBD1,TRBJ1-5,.,TGTGCCAGCAGGCCAGGGACAGATTATCAGCCCCAGCATTTT,CASRPGTDYQPQHF
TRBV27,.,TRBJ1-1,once,TGTGCCAGCAGTTCCGCCGGGGGTCTGATCACTGAAGCTTTCTTT,CASSSAGGLITEAFF
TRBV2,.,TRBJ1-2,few,TGTGCCAGCAGCGTGGACCCTAACTATGGCTACACCTTC,CASSVDPNYGYTF
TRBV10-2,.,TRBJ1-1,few,TGCGCCAGCAGTGGGAACGTAGGGAACACTGAAGCTTTCTTT,CASSGNVGNTEAFF
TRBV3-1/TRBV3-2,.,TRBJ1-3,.,TGTGCCAGCAGCCAAGATGCGGCCGGAAACACCATATATTTT,CASSQDAAGNTIYF
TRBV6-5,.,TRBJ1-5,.,TGTGCCAGCAATTCCAAATGGCAGGGCAATCAGCCCCAGCATTTT,CASNSKWQGNQPQHF
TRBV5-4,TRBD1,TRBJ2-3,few,TGTGCCAGCAGCTCCCGGGACAGGACGGCAGATACGCAGTATTTT,CASSSRDRTADTQYF
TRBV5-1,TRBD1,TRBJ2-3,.,TGCGCCAGCAGCTTACGGGACAGGAGCACAGATACGCAGTATTTT,CASSLRDRSTDTQYF
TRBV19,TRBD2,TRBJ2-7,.,TGTGCCATTCCGGGACTAGTTGACTACGAGCAGTACTTC,CAIPGLVDYEQYF
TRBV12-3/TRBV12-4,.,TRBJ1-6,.,TGTGCCAGCACTATATTGGATTCACCCCTCCACTTT,CASTILDSPLHF
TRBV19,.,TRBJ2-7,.,TGTGCCAGTAGTCCGGCTGGATCCTACGAGCAGTACTTC,CASSPAGSYEQYF
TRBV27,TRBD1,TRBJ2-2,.,TGTGCCAGCAGTTTACCCGGGACAGGGGTACCCGGGGAGCTGTTTTTT,CASSLPGTGVPGELFF
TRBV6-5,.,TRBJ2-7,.,TGTGCCAGCAGTCTCAGGGGGGAATACGAGCAGTACTTC,CASSLRGEYEQYF
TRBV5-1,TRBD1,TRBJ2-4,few,TGCGCCAGCAGCTTAGACAGGGGGAAAAACATTCAGTACTTC,CASSLDRGKNIQYF
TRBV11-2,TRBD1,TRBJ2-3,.,TGTGCCAGCAGCTTAGAACAGGGGTCTAGCACAGATACGCAGTATTTT,CASSLEQGSSTDTQYF
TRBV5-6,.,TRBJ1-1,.,TGTGCCAGCAGCCGGGGTCGTGTAGGCACTGAAGCTTTCTTT,CASSRGRVGTEAFF
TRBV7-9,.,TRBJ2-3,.,TGTGCCAGCAGCTTGGGACTGGGTCCCGATACGCAGTATTTT,CASSLGLGPDTQYF
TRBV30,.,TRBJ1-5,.,TGTGCCTGGAGTGTTTATCAGATCACTCAGCCCCAGCATTTT,CAWSVYQITQPQHF
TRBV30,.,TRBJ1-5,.,TGTGCCTGGAGTAGGGGGGGGTCCCGCAATCAGCCCCAGCATTTT,CAWSRGGSRNQPQHF
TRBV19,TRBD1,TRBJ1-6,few,TGTGCCAGTACCGCGACAGGGATCACCTATAATTCACCCCTCCACTTT,CASTATGITYNSPLHF
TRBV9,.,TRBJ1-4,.,TGTGCCAGCAGCGAGGGGAACCGGGACATCGTTGAAAAACTGTTTTTT,CASSEGNRDIVEKLFF
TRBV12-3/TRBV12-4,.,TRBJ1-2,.,TGTGCCAGCACCCTGGGGAGGGTACACGGCTACACCTTC,CASTLGRVHGYTF
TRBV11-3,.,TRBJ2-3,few,TGTGCCAGCAGCCCGAGCACAGATACGCAGTATTTT,CASSPSTDTQYF
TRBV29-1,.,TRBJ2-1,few,TGCAGCGTTGCCCCGGTGGGTGAGCAGTTCTTC,CSVAPVGEQFF
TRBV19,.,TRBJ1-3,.,TGTGCCAGTAGTAATCGGAGGCTAGGGTCTGGAAACACCATATATTTT,CASSNRRLGSGNTIYF
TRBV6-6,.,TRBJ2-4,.,TGTGCCAGCAGTTACGAAAAAAACATTCAGTACTTC,CASSYEKNIQYF
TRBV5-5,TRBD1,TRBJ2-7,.,TGTGCCAGCTGTCCCGGGACAGGACTACCCTACGAGCAGTACTTC,CASCPGTGLPYEQYF
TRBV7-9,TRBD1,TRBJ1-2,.,TGTGCCAGCAGCTTAGTAGGACAGGGGTATGGCTACACCTTC,CASSLVGQGYGYTF
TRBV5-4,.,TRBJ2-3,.,TGTGCCAGCAGCTTGGGTGGGAAGGGCACAGATACGCAGTATTTT,CASSLGGKGTDTQYF
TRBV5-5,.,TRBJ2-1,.,TGTGCCAGCAGCATCTTTGGCAATGAGCAGTTCTTC,CASSIFGNEQFF
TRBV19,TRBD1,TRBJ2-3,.,TGTGCCAGTAGAGGACAGGGTGGCACAGATACGCAGTATTTT,CASRGQGGTDTQYF
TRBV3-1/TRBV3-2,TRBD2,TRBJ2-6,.,TGTGCCAGCAGCCAACTAGCGGGATCAACTGGGGCCAACGTCCTGACTTTC,CASSQLAGSTGANVLTF
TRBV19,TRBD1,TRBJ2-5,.,TGTGCCAGTAGTCCTACAGGGGGCGCGGAGACCCAGTACTTC,CASSPTGGAETQYF
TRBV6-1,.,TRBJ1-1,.,TGTGCCAGCAGCGAAGGACAGACCCCCGAAGCTTTCTTT,CASSEGQTPEAFF
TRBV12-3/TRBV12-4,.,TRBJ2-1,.,TGTGCCAGCGGCCGATCAGGGATAGATGAGCAGTTCTTC,CASGRSGIDEQFF
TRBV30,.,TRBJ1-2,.,TGTGCCTGGAGTGTACCGGGCTCGAACTATGGCTACACCTTC,CAWSVPGSNYGYTF